This TCR beta chain was captured in a study of blood T cell repertoires in COVID-19. About the research overall: The origin of the acute and convalescent COVID-19 samples was the United States, Italy and Spain. The analysed material was cDNA or gDNA that came from T cells, B-cell-depleted T cells, or PBMCs.

The CDR3 runs to 13 residues. CDR1 and CDR2 from the germline V gene are MNHNS and SASEGT. V lost 3 bases to trimming and J lost 5 bases, with 8 bases between them. Original analysis: Reference gene primer amplification gave nucleated cell count estimates. Clones were sequenced by immunoSEQ multiplex PCR, and TCRdb holds only the in-frame ones, with some missing. V and J calls and clone size are those listed in that table; D and trimming were worked out from the DNA. The repertoire has fewer than 250,000 clones, around 88% of them found once; the top ten carry under 3%. Sequencing was performed on peripheral blood. V is TRBV6-1 and J is TRBJ1-5; the D is unclear. This TCR came from a man between 50 and 59 years old with active or convalescent COVID-19. In DNA, the CDR3 is TGTGCCAGCAGTGACATGCGGGATCAGCCCCAGCATTTT. Encoded protein: CASSDMRDQPQHF.